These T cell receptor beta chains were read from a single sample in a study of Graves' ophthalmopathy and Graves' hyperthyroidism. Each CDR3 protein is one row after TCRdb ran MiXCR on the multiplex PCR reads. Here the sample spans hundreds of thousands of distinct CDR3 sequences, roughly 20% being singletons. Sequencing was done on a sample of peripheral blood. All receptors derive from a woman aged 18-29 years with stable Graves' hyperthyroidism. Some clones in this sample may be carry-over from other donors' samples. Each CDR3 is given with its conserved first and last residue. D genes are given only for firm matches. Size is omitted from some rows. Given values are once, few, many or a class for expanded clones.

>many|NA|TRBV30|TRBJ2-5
TGTGCCTGGAGATCACCTCAAGAGACCCAGTACTTC
CAWRSPQETQYF
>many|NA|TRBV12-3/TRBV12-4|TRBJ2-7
TGTGCCAGCAGTTTAGCGGTTCGTTCCTACGAGCAGTACTTC
CASSLAVRSYEQYF
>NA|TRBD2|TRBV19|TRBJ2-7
TGTGCCAGTAGTATACTAGCGGGAGTTTACGAGCAGTACTTC
CASSILAGVYEQYF
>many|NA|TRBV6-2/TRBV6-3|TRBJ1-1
TGTGCCAGCAGTTACTTGGGGGTAAGGACTGAAGCTTTCTTT
CASSYLGVRTEAFF
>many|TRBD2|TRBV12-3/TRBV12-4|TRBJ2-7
TGTGCCAGCGGGAGGGCTTACGAGCAGTACTTC
CASGRAYEQYF
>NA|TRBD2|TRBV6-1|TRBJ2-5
TGTGCCACGTCTAGGGAGCGGGAGGGCTGGGGGACCCAGTACTTC
CATSREREGWGTQYF
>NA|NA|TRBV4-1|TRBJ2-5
TGCGCCAGCAGCCAAGGGGACGGAGGCTTCGAGACCCAGTACTTC
CASSQGDGGFETQYF
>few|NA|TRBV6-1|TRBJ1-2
TGTGCCAGCACCCGCCCCCAGGGATATGGCTACACCTTC
CASTRPQGYGYTF
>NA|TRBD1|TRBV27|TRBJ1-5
TGTGCCAGCAGTTTCCGACAGGGGGCGTGGGGGGAGCATCAGCTCCAGCATTTT
CASSFRQGAWGEHQLQHF
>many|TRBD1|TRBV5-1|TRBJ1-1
TGCGCCAGCAGCTTGTCCCCAGGGGGCACTGAAGCTTTCTTT
CASSLSPGGTEAFF
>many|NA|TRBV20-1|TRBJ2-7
TGCAGTGCTAGCCGGGGGCGGGCCTACGAGCAGTACTTC
CSASRGRAYEQYF
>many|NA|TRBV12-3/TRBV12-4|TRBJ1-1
TGTGCCAGCACCACCGGCGGGGCGGTAAACACTGAAGCTTTCTTT
CASTTGGAVNTEAFF
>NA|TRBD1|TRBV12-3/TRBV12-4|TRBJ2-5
TGTGCCAGCAGCCCCCGGGACAGATCAGAGACCCAGTACTTC
CASSPRDRSETQYF
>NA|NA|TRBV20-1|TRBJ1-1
TGCAGTGGCGTCTTGGTCGGCACTGAAGCTTTCTTT
CSGVLVGTEAFF
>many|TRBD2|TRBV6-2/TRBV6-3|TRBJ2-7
TGTGCCAGCAAACTAGCGGGGAACTCCTACGAGCAGTACTTC
CASKLAGNSYEQYF
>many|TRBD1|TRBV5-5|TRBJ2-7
TGTGCCAGCAGCTCTAGACAGGGGGCCTCCTACGAGCAGTACTTC
CASSSRQGASYEQYF
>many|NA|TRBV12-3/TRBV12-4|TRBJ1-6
TGTGCCAGCAGTTACCGACAGAATTCACCCCTCCACTTT
CASSYRQNSPLHF
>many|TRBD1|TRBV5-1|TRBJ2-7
TGCGCCAGCAGCTTCGGGACAGGGCGGAGGACCTACGAGCAGTACTTC
CASSFGTGRRTYEQYF
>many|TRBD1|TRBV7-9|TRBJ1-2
TGTGCCAGCACGACAGGGGGAACCCATGGCTACACCTTC
CASTTGGTHGYTF
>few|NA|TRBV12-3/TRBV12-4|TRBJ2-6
TGTGCCAGCAGTTTAGTTCAGGCTGGGGCCAACGTCCTGACTTTC
CASSLVQAGANVLTF
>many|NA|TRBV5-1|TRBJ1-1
TGCGCCAGCAGCTCCACCACTGAAGCTTTCTTT
CASSSTTEAFF
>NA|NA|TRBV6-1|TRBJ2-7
TGTGCCAGCAGCCCCGCAAGGGAACTCCACGAGCAGTACTTC
CASSPARELHEQYF
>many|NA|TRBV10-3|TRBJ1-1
TGTGCCATCAGTGTGGGGCCAGTTAACACTGAAGCTTTCTTT
CAISVGPVNTEAFF
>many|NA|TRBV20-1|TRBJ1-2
TGCAGTGCCTCTAATACGGACAGTGGCTACACCTTC
CSASNTDSGYTF
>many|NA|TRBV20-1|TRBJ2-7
TGCAGTGCTAGAGCAGGGACGGGCTCCTACGAGCAGTACTTC
CSARAGTGSYEQYF
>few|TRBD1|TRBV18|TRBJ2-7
TGTGCCAGCTCCGGGACAGGGCACTACGAGCTGTACTTC
CASSGTGHYELYF
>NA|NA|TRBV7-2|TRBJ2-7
TGTGCCACCGGAGATAGGTACGAGCAGTACTTC
CATGDRYEQYF
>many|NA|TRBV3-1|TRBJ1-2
TGTGCCAGCAGCCCCCAGACAGTAATCCCTAACTATGGCTACACCTTC
CASSPQTVIPNYGYTF
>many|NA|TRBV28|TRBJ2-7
TGTGCCAGCAGTTTGCCGGGCGGTTTCTCCTACGAGCAGTACTTC
CASSLPGGFSYEQYF
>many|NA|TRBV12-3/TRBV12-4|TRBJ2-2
TGTGCCAGCAGCCCCGGGGGTCCGTTCCTGTTTTTT
CASSPGGPFLFF
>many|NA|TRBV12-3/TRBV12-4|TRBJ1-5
TGTGCCAGCCGGGACGGGGGCTCGGGCAATCAGCCCCAGCATTTT
CASRDGGSGNQPQHF
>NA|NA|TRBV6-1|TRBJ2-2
TGTGCCAGCAGTGACCCCCGGCAGGGCACCGGGGAGCTGTTTTTT
CASSDPRQGTGELFF
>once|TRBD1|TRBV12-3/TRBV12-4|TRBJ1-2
TGTGCCAGCAGTTTACAGGGGGCGCCCGACTATGGCTACACCTTC
CASSLQGAPDYGYTF
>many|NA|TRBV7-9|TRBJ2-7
TGTGCCAGCAGCTTAGGGCCTTTTCGCGACCCTTCCTACGAGCAGTACTTC
CASSLGPFRDPSYEQYF
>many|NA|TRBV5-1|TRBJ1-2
TGCGCCAGCAGCTTGGAGTGGGAGTCTGGCTACACCTTC
CASSLEWESGYTF
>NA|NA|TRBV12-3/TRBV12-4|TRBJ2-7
TGTGCCAGCAGCGCCCGATCAGCCACCTACGAGCAGTACTTC
CASSARSATYEQYF
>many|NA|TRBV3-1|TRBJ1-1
TGTGCCAGCAGCCAAATCAAACTGAACACTGAAGCTTTCTTT
CASSQIKLNTEAFF
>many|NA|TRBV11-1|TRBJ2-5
TGTGCCAGCAGCTTAGAGTCAAAAGGGGAGACCCAGTACTTC
CASSLESKGETQYF
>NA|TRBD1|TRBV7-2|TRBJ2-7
TGTGCCAGCAGCTCCGACAGGGGGAACTCCTACGAGCAGTACTTC
CASSSDRGNSYEQYF
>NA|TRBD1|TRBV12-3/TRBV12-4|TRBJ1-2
TGTGCCAGCAGCCACTTGACAGGGGGGGGCTACACCTTC
CASSHLTGGGYTF
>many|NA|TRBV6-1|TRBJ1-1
TGTGCCAGCAGCGCCCCCACCGAGGGCGCTGAAGCTTTCTTT
CASSAPTEGAEAFF
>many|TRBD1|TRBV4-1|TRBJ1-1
TGCGCCAGCAGCCAACCGGGACAGCTGAACACTGAAGCTTTCTTT
CASSQPGQLNTEAFF
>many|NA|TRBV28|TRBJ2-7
TGTGCCAGCAGTTCCCGGGACTTATCCTACGAGCAGTACTTC
CASSSRDLSYEQYF
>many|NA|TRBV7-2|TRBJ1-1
TGTGCCAGCAGCTTAAAGTCGGTGAACACTGAAGCTTTCTTT
CASSLKSVNTEAFF
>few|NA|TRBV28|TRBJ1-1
TGTGCCAGCAGTGTGAGCCAGGGTATAGGCACTGAAGCTTTCTTT
CASSVSQGIGTEAFF
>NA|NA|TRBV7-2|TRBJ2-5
TGTGCCATCAGCTTAGCGCCCGAGTTTCGGGAGACCCAGTACTTC
CAISLAPEFRETQYF
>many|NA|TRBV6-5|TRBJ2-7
TGTGCCAGCAGTTACGATCCGGGGAAGACCTACGAGCAGTACTTC
CASSYDPGKTYEQYF
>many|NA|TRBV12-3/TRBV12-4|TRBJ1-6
TGTGCCAGCAGTTTAGTTGAAGGGCTAGGAAATTCACCCCTCCACTTT
CASSLVEGLGNSPLHF
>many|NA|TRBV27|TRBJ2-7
TGTGCCAGCACCCCGAGCAGGGTGGGAGACGAGCAGTACTTC
CASTPSRVGDEQYF
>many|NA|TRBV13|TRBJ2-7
TGTGCCAGCAGCTCGGAGGGACTCCACGAGCAGTACTTC
CASSSEGLHEQYF
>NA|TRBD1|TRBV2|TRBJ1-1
TGTGCCACCAGAGGGACAGTACGGAACACTGAAGCTTTCTTT
CATRGTVRNTEAFF
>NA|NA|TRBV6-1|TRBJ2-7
TGTGCCAGCATAAAACGGACAAGTCAGTACTTC
CASIKRTSQYF
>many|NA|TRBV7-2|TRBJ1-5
TGTGCCAGCAGCCAGGCCCCAGGGAGCAATCAGCCCCAGCATTTT
CASSQAPGSNQPQHF
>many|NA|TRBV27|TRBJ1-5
TGTGCCAGCAGTTTGTATCCAGGGAGGAATCAGCCCCAGCATTTT
CASSLYPGRNQPQHF
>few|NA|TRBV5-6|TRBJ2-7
TGTGCCAGCAGCCCGAGAGAACAGCTTTCCTACGAGCAGTACTTC
CASSPREQLSYEQYF
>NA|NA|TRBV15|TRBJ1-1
TGTGCCACCAGCAGGGGAGGACAGCTGAACACTGAAGCTTTCTTT
CATSRGGQLNTEAFF
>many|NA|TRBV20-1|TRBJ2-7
TGCAGTGCTGCAAGACAGGTGCTTTCCTACGAGCAGTACTTC
CSAARQVLSYEQYF
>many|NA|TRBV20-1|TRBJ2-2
TGCAGTGCCAGGGCGTTCGCGAACACCGGGGAGCTGTTTTTT
CSARAFANTGELFF
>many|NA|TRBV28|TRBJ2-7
TGTGCCAGCAGTTTATGGGGGGCAGGGGCCTACGAGCAGTACTTC
CASSLWGAGAYEQYF
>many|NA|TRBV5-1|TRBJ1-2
TGCGCCAGCGGTCAGGGGACCACTAACTATGGCTACACCTTC
CASGQGTTNYGYTF